This T cell receptor (beta chain) appears in the sequencing data of a study of cytomegalovirus exposure and HLA in healthy donors. Deletions cut 6 bases from V and 2 bases from J, with 8 bases between. Germline assignment: CDR1 SQVTM and CDR2 ANQGSEA. This CDR3 spans 11 amino acids. TCRdb keeps only in-frame clones here, not all; method: immunoSEQ multiplex PCR. The data hold approximately 82,000 clones, with 85% to 95% observed a single time. Study findings and constraints: The study found most TCR sequences rare, yet found some public TCRs in many donors.

To note about this clone: The antigen is not known.

This clonotype was sampled from a woman aged 18-35 years in good health and CMV-seronegative. The chain is built from TRBV29-1 and TRBJ2-7, with unresolved D. The sample comprised PBMCs. CDR3 sequence (DNA): TGCAGCGTATCGGTCACCTACGAGCAGTACTTC. Protein: CSVSVTYEQYF.